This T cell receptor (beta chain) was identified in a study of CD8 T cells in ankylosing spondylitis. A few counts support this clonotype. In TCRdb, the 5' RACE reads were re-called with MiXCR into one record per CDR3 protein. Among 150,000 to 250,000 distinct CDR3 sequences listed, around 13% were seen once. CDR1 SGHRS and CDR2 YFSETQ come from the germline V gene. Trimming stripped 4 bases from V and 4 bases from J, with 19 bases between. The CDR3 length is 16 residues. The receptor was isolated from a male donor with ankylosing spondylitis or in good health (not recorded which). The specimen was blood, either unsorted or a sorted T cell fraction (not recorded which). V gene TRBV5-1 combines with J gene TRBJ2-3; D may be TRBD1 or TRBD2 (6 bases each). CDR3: CASSEEGGTGADTQYF. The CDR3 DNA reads TGCGCCAGCAGCGAGGAGGGGGGCACCGGCGCAGATACGCAGTATTTT.